Listed below are T cell receptor beta chains from one sample, sequenced in a study of long-term antiretroviral therapy in people with HIV. Sequencing was performed with immunoSEQ multiplex PCR; in TCRdb, only in-frame clones are kept and a portion is missing. The sample has some 28,000 clones, 90% seen once. Sequenced here: unsorted PBMCs, sampled 5.2 years after starting antiretroviral therapy. These receptor sequences come from a woman between 40 and 55 years old with HIV. Both conserved end residues are part of each CDR3.

>TRBV11-2|TRBJ2-7
CASSLGPGGIYEQYF
>TRBV7-2|TRBJ1-2
CASSPALIVGNYGYTF
>TRBV4-1|TRBJ1-1
CASSQPQGNTEAFF
>TRBV6-5|TRBJ2-2
CASRDHGSGELFF
>TRBV2|TRBJ2-5
CASRGDALHRAQYF
>TRBV6-1|TRBJ2-5
CASSEATETQYF
>TRBV9|TRBJ1-3
CASSVGDGNTIYF
>TRBV9|TRBJ1-5
CASSSGVGPGQPQHF
>TRBV19|TRBJ2-1
CASRFSGRDYNEQFF
>TRBV7-2|TRBJ2-7
CASSFLLLARSSYEQYF
>TRBV6-5|TRBJ2-2
CASSYTVPGELFF
>TRBV7-9|TRBJ1-4
CASSYPRTETTNEKLFF
>TRBV6-5|TRBJ2-1
CASSYSLDFSYNEQFF
>TRBV5-1|TRBJ2-1
CASSRGLAAYNEQFF
>TRBV29-1|TRBJ2-5
CSVEGLDGAQYF
>TRBV19|TRBJ2-7
CASSIEVSSSYEQYF
>TRBV11-2|TRBJ1-2
CASSSSMGLGYGYTF
>TRBV11-3|TRBJ1-6
CASSLGVRVNSPLHF
>TRBV6-1|TRBJ2-1
CASSEYRYNEQFF
>TRBV25-1|TRBJ1-6
CASSAPGWTVGSPLHF
>TRBV9|TRBJ1-2
CASSQPGTDYGYTF
>TRBV5-6|TRBJ1-2
CASSLAQAAYGYTF
>TRBV6-6|TRBJ1-2
CASSPDIFYGYTF
>TRBV19|TRBJ2-1
CASSQYSGRGNEQFF
>TRBV7-2|TRBJ2-7
CASSLGTGTSNEQYF
>TRBV4-2|TRBJ2-5
CASSRDRVAETQYF
>TRBV5-1|TRBJ2-1
CASSPLAGGANEQFF
>TRBV27|TRBJ2-5
CASSPIRKGETQYF
>TRBV27|TRBJ2-1
CASSQGRDEQFF
>TRBV29-1|TRBJ1-2
CSVLSVRGYTF
>TRBV7-9|TRBJ1-2
CATPRVRDYGYTF
>TRBV7-6|TRBJ1-3
CASSLDRGGNTIYF
>TRBV14|TRBJ1-2
CASSQVLNYGYTF
>TRBV5-5|TRBJ2-4
CASSPGQSFSLAKNIQYF
>TRBV6-5|TRBJ1-2
CASSRDGTYGYTF
>TRBV6-6|TRBJ2-7
CAAGPSAYEQYF
>TRBV5-8|TRBJ2-5
CASSFDRGLIQETQYF
>TRBV7-2|TRBJ1-2
CASSLGDRGLANYGYTF
>TRBV1|TRBJ2-2
CTSSQDGTRGGTGELFF
>TRBV29-1|TRBJ1-1
CSVGRNPTEAFF
>TRBV5-1|TRBJ1-1
CASSLEWGRGTEAFF
>TRBV5-6|TRBJ2-5
CASSLFGDDQETQYF
>TRBV5-4|TRBJ2-5
CASSAPDFETQYF
>TRBV30|TRBJ1-1
CACSATGDTEAFF
>TRBV7-2|TRBJ2-2
CASSLAGATTGELFF
>TRBV6-5|TRBJ2-7
CASSRPGQSYEQYF
>TRBV5-1|TRBJ2-5
CASSLGPSGKQETQYF
>TRBV21-1|TRBJ2-3
CASRGGLTDTQYF
>TRBV7-6|.
CASSRTTGAYEQYF
>TRBV4-1|TRBJ2-7
CASSQETSYPYEQYF
>TRBV19|TRBJ1-2
CASLRWGTTGGSGYTF
>TRBV7-2|TRBJ2-5
CASSLYWTGQETQYF